One sample yielded the 5 T cell receptor beta chains listed below, sequenced in a study of beta chain features in type 1 diabetes. Sequencing targeted expressed TCRB transcripts, as all isolated RNA had been reverse transcribed. Produced via immunoSEQ multiplex PCR; TCRdb's table is partial and in-frame only. The table lists about 240,000 clones, 27% of them singletons. The sequencing input was central memory CD4+ T cells from blood. Source of these receptors: a man aged 25-45 years in good health.

CDR3 nucleotide sequence: TGTGCCAGCAGCTTGCCCTCAAGCGGGGGGTCCCCTCTCGAGCAGTACTTC. This codes for CASSLPSSGGSPLEQYF. The chain couples TRBV5-4 to TRBJ2-7; the match to TRBD2 covers 9 bases. The CDR3 consists of 17 residues. The trim removed 1 base at V and 6 bases at J, leaving 14 bases unmatched. Germline-derived CDR1 and CDR2 are SGHNT and YYREEE (reference sequence).

This clone was picked up many times. Distinct nucleotide sequences in the sample also encode this CDR3. V is TRBV29-1 and J is TRBJ2-5, with TRBD2 identical over 8 bases. J gave up 3 bases and V 2 bases, and 2 bases lay outside the gene matches. The CDR3 extends over 13 amino acids. The V gene's germline CDR1 is SQVTM and CDR2 ANQGSEA. The DNA for the CDR3 is TGCAGCGTTGAAAGAGCGGGGGAAGAGACCCAGTACTTC. This translates into CSVERAGEETQYF.

The chain carries TRBV5-6 and TRBJ2-1, with a weak D call TRBD2 (6 bases). This CDR3 spans 15 amino acids. Germline CDR1 reads SGHDT; CDR2 reads YYEEEE. The germline V and J ends were trimmed by 0 bases and 4 bases, with 11 bases remaining between them. The CDR3 spells CASSLGRLDYNEQFF. CDR3 coding DNA: TGTGCCAGCAGCTTGGGTCGACTAGATTACAATGAGCAGTTCTTC.

The chain recombines TRBV19 with TRBJ1-2; 7 positions agree with TRBD1. Germline trimming cut 9 bases from V and 4 bases from J; bases unmatched to any gene: 17. Germline V lookup: CDR1 LNHDA, CDR2 SQIVND (reference sequence). The CDR3 has 16 amino acids. CDR3 sequence reads: CASRAPPTGRFYGYTF. The DNA for the CDR3 is TGTGCCAGCAGGGCACCACCGACAGGGCGATTCTATGGCTACACCTTC.

The chain carries TRBV7-2 and TRBJ2-1; D is undetermined. Trimming pared 5 bases from V and 9 bases from J, leaving 14 bases between. Germline V gives CDR1 SGHTA, CDR2 FQGNSA. CDR3 length equals 13 residues. CDR3 bases: TGTGCCAGCAGCCGTTCGGGCCTCCCTGAGCAGTTCTTC. It yields the protein CASSRSGLPEQFF.